This T cell receptor (beta chain) originates from a study of response to subunit inactivated influenza vaccine. This clonotype was detected a few times. Its antigen is currently unknown. Each CDR3 protein gets one entry after TCRdb re-called the RT-PCR reads with MiXCR. The sample has 800,000 or so distinct CDR3 sequences; around 21% are singletons. Overall study results and limits: Few additional T cells are recruited per seasonal influenza vaccination, authors suggested.

The TCR sequence derives from a middle-aged man who received an inactivated influenza vaccine. The input for sequencing was PBMCs from blood, taken approximately 5 days after vaccination.

The CDR3 loop reads CASSLSDRMTEAFF. Written as DNA, the CDR3 is TGTGCCAGCAGTTTATCCGACAGGATGACTGAAGCTTTCTTT. The chain is built from TRBV28 and TRBJ1-1; tentative D call: TRBD1 (6 bases). The germline V and J ends were trimmed by 1 base and 5 bases, with 11 bases remaining between them. Germline CDR1 reads MDHEN; CDR2 reads SYDVKM. The CDR3 contains 14 residues.